These 21 T cell receptor beta chains were all obtained from the same sample, sequenced in a study of T cells in Graves' hyperthyroidism and ophthalmopathy. RNA transcripts were the template for amplifying TCR beta CDR3 regions. Primed by the HTBI set, a first-round RT-PCR was run on the TCR CDR3. TCRdb reprocessed the multiplex PCR reads via MiXCR and lists one record per CDR3 protein. The table shows 750,000 to 900,000 distinct CDR3 sequences, with around 39% occurring only once. Sequenced material: blood. All receptors derive from a young man with Graves' hyperthyroidism.

This clonotype came up a few times. The gene calls are TRBV7-9 and TRBJ2-7, with 12 bases matching TRBD2. CDR1 is SEHNR, CDR2 FQNEAQ, per germline (reference sequence). The CDR3 covers 16 residues. Trimming at V came to 5 bases and at J to 4 bases, leaving 9 bases not matched to a gene. As DNA, the CDR3 is TGTGCCAGCAGCCCTACCAGGACTAGCGGGAAATACGAGCAGTACTTC. This sequence encodes CASSPTRTSGKYEQYF.

The chain couples TRBV4-1 to TRBJ1-5; D might be TRBD1 (5 bases). The CDR3 loop spans 14 amino acids. Trimming shortened V by 3 bases and J by 5 bases, and 11 bases separated the two germline ends. CDR1 and CDR2 (germline): MGHRA, YSYEKL. CDR3 amino acids: CASSHAGGDQPQHF. CDR3 in DNA: TGCGCCAGCAGCCATGCCGGGGGGGATCAGCCCCAGCATTTT.

This clonotype was counted at least ten times. The chain has TRBV6-5 and TRBJ1-1; D is ambiguous. CDR3 length equals 13 residues. Germline V CDR1 and CDR2: MNHEY, SVGAGI. V was cut by 5 bases and J by 5 bases, with 12 bases left in between. The CDR3, as DNA: TGTGCCAGCAGTGACATAGGGATGACTGAAGCTTTCTTT. This sequence encodes CASSDIGMTEAFF.

The chain couples TRBV5-4 to TRBJ2-2; D is uncertain. This CDR3 region has 14 residues. Germline CDR1 is SGHNT and CDR2 is YYREEE (reference sequence). V was trimmed by 1 base and J by 3 bases, leaving 7 bases between them. In nucleotides, the CDR3 is TGTGCCAGCAGCTTGAACACATACACCGGGGAGCTGTTTTTT. Its translation is CASSLNTYTGELFF.

The rearrangement uses TRBV7-2 and TRBJ1-4, with a weak D call TRBD1 (5 bases). CDR3 length equals 14 residues. V lost 4 bases to trimming and J lost 10 bases, with 16 bases between them. Germline V gene data show CDR1 as SGHTA and CDR2 as FQGNSA. CDR3 coding DNA: TGTGCCAGCAGCTGGGGGGGACTAGCGGGAAAACTGTTTTTT. Protein: CASSWGGLAGKLFF.

This clonotype has just a few counts. The CDR3 loop is CASSKEKNRAGGYTF. In nucleotides, the CDR3 is TGTGCCAGCAGTAAGGAGAAAAATCGGGCGGGCGGCTACACCTTC. J is TRBJ1-2 and V is TRBV12-3 or TRBV12-4; unclear D gene. Trimming removed 5 bases from V and 8 bases from J, with 21 bases in between. The CDR3 totals 15 residues.

Comment on this clonotype: One junction end disagrees with the germline gene, perhaps due to a read error. V gene TRBV6-5 combines with J gene TRBJ1-2; the match to TRBD1 covers 7 bases. CDR1 MNHEY and CDR2 SVGAGI come from the germline V gene. This CDR3 is 14 amino acids long. CDR3 bases: TGTGCCGGCAGTTTCGACAGGGCCCCCTATGGCTACACCTTC. Protein sequence: CAGSFDRAPYGYTF.

The chain employs TRBV20-1 and TRBJ2-7; TRBD1 matches at 8 bases. Germline V gives CDR1 DFQATT, CDR2 SNEGSKA (reference sequence). This CDR3 comprises 19 residues. Trimming cost V 0 bases and J 4 bases; bases outside gene matches: 20. CDR3 sequence (DNA): TGCAGTGCTAGAGACTCACAGGGGGGCGTTGATAACAGGGTGTACGAGCAGTACTTC. Translation: CSARDSQGGVDNRVYEQYF.

The gene calls are TRBV7-6 and TRBJ2-2; D unresolved. This CDR3 contains 16 residues. Looked up from germline, CDR1 is SGHVS and CDR2 is FNYEAQ. V dropped 8 bases and J dropped 4 bases, with 20 bases sitting between them. The CDR3 spells CASGPQSWSGTGELFF. DNA of the CDR3: TGTGCCAGCGGCCCCCAGAGCTGGTCGGGCACCGGGGAGCTGTTTTTT.

The chain recombines TRBV20-1 with TRBJ1-1; D might be TRBD1 (6 bases). The CDR3 covers 13 residues. The germline CDR1 and CDR2 sequences are DFQATT and SNEGSKA (reference sequence). V was pared by 2 bases and J by 7 bases, with 14 bases between. In DNA form, the CDR3 reads TGCAGTGCTAGATCGAGGGGGGTGGGTGAAGCTTTCTTT. Protein sequence: CSARSRGVGEAFF.

To note about this clonotype: This may be a read error, as it is one base from a much larger clone. The V gene is TRBV7-2, the J gene TRBJ2-7; D remains ambiguous. Trimming cost V 5 bases and J 4 bases, with 18 bases left between them. CDR1 is SGHTA and CDR2 is FQGNSA in the germline V gene. There are 15 residues in the CDR3. This CDR3 reads CASSLGTDPIYEQYF. The CDR3 region has the DNA TGTGCCAGCAGCCTTGGAACGGACCCCATTTACGAGCAGTACTTC.

This clonotype turned up a few times. The chain has TRBV4-2 and TRBJ2-2; D call uncertain. Trimming took 0 bases from V and 4 from J, leaving 6 bases between them. Germline CDR1 is LGHNA and CDR2 is YNFKEQ. The CDR3 runs 14 residues. The CDR3 DNA reads as TGTGCCAGCAGCCAAGATAGAACCACCGGGGAGCTGTTTTTT. It codes for CASSQDRTTGELFF.

This sequence joins TRBV11-2 and TRBJ2-7; D call uncertain. Per the germline V gene, CDR1 is SGHAT and CDR2 is FQNNGV. V gave up 6 bases and J gave up 0 bases, with 9 bases separating them. The CDR3 contains 13 residues. CDR3 coding DNA: TGTGCCAGCAGTTTTGGCAACTCCTACGAGCAGTACTTC. As protein: CASSFGNSYEQYF.

This clonotype was detected only a few times. The chain uses TRBV2 and TRBJ2-7; TRBD2 agrees at 8 bases. The germline V gene has CDR1 SNHLY and CDR2 FYNNEI. After removal of 9 bases from V and 0 bases from J, the junction contained 7 bases not matched to a gene. CDR3 length: 14 residues. CDR3 in amino acids: CASCGGIPSYEQYF. The CDR3 DNA reads TGTGCCAGTTGCGGGGGGATTCCCTCCTACGAGCAGTACTTC. The variable domain in full, with the rest retrieved from reference TRBV2 and TRBJ2-7, is EPEVTQTPSHQVTQMGQEVILRCVPISNHLYFYWYRQILGQKVEFLVSFYNNEISEKSEIFDDQFSVERPDGSNFTLKIRSTKLEDSAMYFCASCGGIPSYEQYFGPGTRLTVT.

The rearrangement uses TRBV7-2 and TRBJ1-1; D remains unclear. The CDR3 length is 12 residues. V gave up 5 bases and J gave up 9 bases, with 13 bases separating them. Looked up from germline, CDR1 is SGHTA and CDR2 is FQGNSA. The CDR3 region has the DNA TGTGCCAGCAGCCAACCGAACAGCCAAGCTTTCTTT. This codes for CASSQPNSQAFF.

This clonotype was seen a few times. The V call is TRBV20-1, the J call TRBJ2-5; 13 bases are shared with TRBD2. V lost 0 bases and J lost 7; bases outside the gene matches: 8. This CDR3 contains 16 residues. Germline CDR1 reads DFQATT; CDR2 reads SNEGSKA (reference sequence). The CDR3, as DNA: TGCAGTGCTAGAGACCTAACTAGCGGGGGGGCAGGGACCCAGTACTTC. As protein: CSARDLTSGGAGTQYF.

This clonotype has only a few counts. The V call is TRBV29-1, the J call TRBJ2-1, with 8 bases lining up with TRBD2. The CDR3 has 15 amino acids. The germline V gene encodes CDR1 SQVTM and CDR2 ANQGSEA. V gave up 6 bases and J gave up 6 bases; unmatched junction bases: 13. CDR3 bases: TGCAGCGTGGGTGGACGGGGGGGGAACCTCAATGAGCAGTTCTTC. Translating it yields CSVGGRGGNLNEQFF.

The chain couples TRBV29-1 to TRBJ1-4; unclear D gene. This CDR3 has 10 residues. The germline V and J ends were trimmed by 8 bases and 3 bases, with 4 bases remaining between them. Germline V gene lookup returns CDR1 SQVTM and CDR2 ANQGSEA. The CDR3 sequence: CSFPNEKLFF. For the CDR3, the DNA is TGCAGCTTTCCTAATGAAAAACTGTTTTTT.

For the CDR3, the DNA is TGTGCCAGCAGCCCAGACAGGGAATGGACATCCTACGAGCAGTACTTC. Protein product: CASSPDREWTSYEQYF. The chain is built from TRBV7-2 and TRBJ2-7; 7 bases match TRBD1. V lost 5 bases and J lost 1; bases outside the gene matches: 11. CDR1 is SGHTA, CDR2 FQGNSA, per germline. This CDR3 is 16 amino acids long.

The chain has TRBV6-5 and TRBJ2-5; no reliable D call. V was shortened by 3 bases and J by 10 bases, with 15 bases between the two germline ends. Germline V CDR1 and CDR2: MNHEY, SVGAGI. The CDR3 has 13 amino acids. The CDR3 nucleotides are TGTGCCAGCAGTTATGGCCCTAAGGGAAACCAGTACTTC. Its protein product is CASSYGPKGNQYF.

This clonotype was seen at least ten times. The chain is built from TRBV7-9 and TRBJ1-6; D unresolved. This CDR3 spans 14 amino acids. Trimming pared 7 bases from V and 5 bases from J, leaving 12 bases between. Germline V gene data show CDR1 as SEHNR and CDR2 as FQNEAQ (reference sequence). This CDR3 reads CASTVGGDNSPLHF. CDR3 DNA: TGTGCCAGCACGGTGGGAGGAGATAATTCACCCCTCCACTTT.